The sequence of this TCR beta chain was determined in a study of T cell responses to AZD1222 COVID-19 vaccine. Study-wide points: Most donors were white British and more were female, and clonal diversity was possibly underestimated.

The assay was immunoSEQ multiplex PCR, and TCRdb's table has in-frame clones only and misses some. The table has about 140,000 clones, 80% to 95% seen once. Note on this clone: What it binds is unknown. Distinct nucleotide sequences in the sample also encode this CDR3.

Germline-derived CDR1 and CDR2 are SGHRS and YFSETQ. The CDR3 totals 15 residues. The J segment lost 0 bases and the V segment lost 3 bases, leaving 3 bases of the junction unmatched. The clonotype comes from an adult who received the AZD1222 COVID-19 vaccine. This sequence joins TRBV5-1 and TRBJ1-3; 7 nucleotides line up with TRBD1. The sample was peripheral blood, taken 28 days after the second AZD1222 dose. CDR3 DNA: TGCGCCAGCAGCTCCACAGGGGACTCTGGAAACACCATATATTTT. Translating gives CASSSTGDSGNTIYF.